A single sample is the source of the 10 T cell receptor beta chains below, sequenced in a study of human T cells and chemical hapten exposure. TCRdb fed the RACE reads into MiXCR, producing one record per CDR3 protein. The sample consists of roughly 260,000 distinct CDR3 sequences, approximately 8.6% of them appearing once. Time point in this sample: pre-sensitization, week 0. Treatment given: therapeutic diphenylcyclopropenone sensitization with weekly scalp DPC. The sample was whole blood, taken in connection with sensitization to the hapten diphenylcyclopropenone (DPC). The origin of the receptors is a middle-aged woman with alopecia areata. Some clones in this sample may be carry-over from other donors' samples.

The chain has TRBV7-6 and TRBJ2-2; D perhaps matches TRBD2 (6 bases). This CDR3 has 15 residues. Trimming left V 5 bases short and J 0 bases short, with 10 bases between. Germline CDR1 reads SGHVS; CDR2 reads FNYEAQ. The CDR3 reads CASSPGATNTGELFF. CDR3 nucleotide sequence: TGTGCCAGCAGCCCGGGAGCCACGAACACCGGGGAGCTGTTTTTT.

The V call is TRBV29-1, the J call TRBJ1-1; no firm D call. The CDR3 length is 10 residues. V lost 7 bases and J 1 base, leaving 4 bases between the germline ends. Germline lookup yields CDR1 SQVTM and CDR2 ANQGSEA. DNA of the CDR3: TGCAGCGGGGGGAACACTGAAGCTTTCTTT. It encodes CSGGNTEAFF.

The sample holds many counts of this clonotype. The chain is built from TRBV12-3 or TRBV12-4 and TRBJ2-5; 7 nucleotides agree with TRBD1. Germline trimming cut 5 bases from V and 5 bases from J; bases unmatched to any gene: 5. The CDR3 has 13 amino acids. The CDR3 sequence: CASSQGGGETQYF. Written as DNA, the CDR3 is TGTGCCAGCAGTCAAGGGGGCGGGGAGACCCAGTACTTC.

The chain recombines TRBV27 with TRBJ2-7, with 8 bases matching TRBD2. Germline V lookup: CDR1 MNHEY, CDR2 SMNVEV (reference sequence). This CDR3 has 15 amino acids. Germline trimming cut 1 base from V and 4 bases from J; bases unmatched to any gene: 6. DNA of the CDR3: TGTGCCAGCAGTTTATTAGGGACTAGGGGATACGAGCAGTACTTC. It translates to CASSLLGTRGYEQYF.

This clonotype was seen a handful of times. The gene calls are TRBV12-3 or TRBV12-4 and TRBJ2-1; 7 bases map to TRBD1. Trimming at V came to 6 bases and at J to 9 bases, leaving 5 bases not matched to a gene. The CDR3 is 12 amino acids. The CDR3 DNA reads TGTGCCAGCAGACCACAGGGGCCTGAGCAGTTCTTC. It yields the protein CASRPQGPEQFF.

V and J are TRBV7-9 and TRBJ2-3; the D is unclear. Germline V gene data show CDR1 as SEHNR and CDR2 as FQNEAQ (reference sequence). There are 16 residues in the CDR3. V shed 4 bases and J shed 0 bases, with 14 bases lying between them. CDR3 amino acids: CASSSGNRFSTDTQYF. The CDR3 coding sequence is TGTGCCAGCAGCTCAGGAAACAGATTTAGCACAGATACGCAGTATTTT.

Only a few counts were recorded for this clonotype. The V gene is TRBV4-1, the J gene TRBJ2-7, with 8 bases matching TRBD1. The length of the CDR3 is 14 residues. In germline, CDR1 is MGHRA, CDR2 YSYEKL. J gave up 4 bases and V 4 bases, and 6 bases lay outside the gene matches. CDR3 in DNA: TGCGCCAGCAGCCCGACAGGGGAAAGGTACGAGCAGTACTTC. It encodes CASSPTGERYEQYF.

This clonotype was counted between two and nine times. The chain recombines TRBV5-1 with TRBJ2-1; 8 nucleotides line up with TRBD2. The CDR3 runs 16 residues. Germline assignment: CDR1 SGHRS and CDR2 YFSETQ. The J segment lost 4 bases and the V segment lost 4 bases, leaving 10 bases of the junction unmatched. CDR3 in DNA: TGCGCCAGCAGCCAAACTAGCGGAGCCAATTACAATGAGCAGTTCTTC. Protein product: CASSQTSGANYNEQFF.

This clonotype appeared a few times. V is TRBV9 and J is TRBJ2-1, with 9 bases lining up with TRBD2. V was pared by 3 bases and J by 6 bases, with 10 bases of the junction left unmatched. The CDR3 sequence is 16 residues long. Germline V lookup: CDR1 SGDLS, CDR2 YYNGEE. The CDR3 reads CASSERGASGINEQFF. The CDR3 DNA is TGTGCCAGCAGCGAACGAGGGGCTAGCGGGATCAATGAGCAGTTCTTC.

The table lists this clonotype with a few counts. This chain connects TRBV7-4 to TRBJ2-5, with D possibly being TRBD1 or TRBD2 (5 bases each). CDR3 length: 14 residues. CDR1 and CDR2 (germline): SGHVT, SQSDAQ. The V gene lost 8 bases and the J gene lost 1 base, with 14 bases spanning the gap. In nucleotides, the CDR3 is TGTGCCAGCCCTAATATGGGGACCCAAGAGACCCAGTACTTC. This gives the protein CASPNMGTQETQYF.